Listed below are T cell receptor beta chains from one sample, sequenced in a study of OX40 agonist ivuxolimab in advanced cancers. Profiled with immunoSEQ multiplex PCR; TCRdb holds only in-frame clones, not every one. This sample yields 95,000 to 100,000 clones, of which about four fifths are seen a single time; more than 1.1% belongs to the top ten. The sequenced sample was CD4+ or CD8+ T cells sorted from blood, obtained in a trial of the OX40 agonist ivuxolimab. These receptors were collected from an adult with an advanced solid tumor such as melanoma, head and neck, liver or kidney cancer. CDR3s include the opening cysteine and the closing phenylalanine or tryptophan.

cdr3_length: 11; v_call: TRBV2; j_call: TRBJ2-7; cdr3_aa: CASSEWNEQYF
cdr3_length: 19; v_call: TRBV7-3; j_call: TRBJ2-3; cdr3_aa: CASSLKGAGSGGFTDTQYF
cdr3_length: 14; v_call: TRBV7-9; j_call: TRBJ1-2; cdr3_aa: CASSLTGGLDGYTF
cdr3_length: 16; v_call: TRBV27; j_call: TRBJ1-2; cdr3_aa: CASSYLRGTANYGYTF
cdr3_length: 14; v_call: TRBV6-6; j_call: TRBJ2-7; cdr3_aa: CASSNYQGIYEQYF
cdr3_length: 15; v_call: TRBV28; j_call: TRBJ1-3; cdr3_aa: CASSLAEFSGNTIYF
cdr3_length: 15; v_call: TRBV9; j_call: TRBJ2-1; cdr3_aa: CASSVAGQGMYEQFF
cdr3_length: 16; v_call: TRBV19; j_call: TRBJ2-1; cdr3_aa: CASSSWGARDYNEQFF
cdr3_length: 15; v_call: TRBV7-8; j_call: TRBJ2-2; cdr3_aa: CASSRHLPPMGELFF
cdr3_length: 14; v_call: TRBV5-1; j_call: TRBJ2-7; cdr3_aa: CASSLGTVSYEQCF
cdr3_length: 15; v_call: TRBV7-2; j_call: TRBJ1-4; cdr3_aa: CASSLGTVINEKLFF
cdr3_length: 13; v_call: TRBV5-5; j_call: TRBJ2-3; cdr3_aa: CASSLGRTDTQYF
cdr3_length: 14; v_call: TRBV7-3; j_call: TRBJ1-2; cdr3_aa: CASSQYPDDRGYTF
cdr3_length: 14; v_call: TRBV14; j_call: TRBJ1-2; cdr3_aa: CASSPEQGAPGYTF
cdr3_length: 15; v_call: TRBV2; j_call: TRBJ1-1; cdr3_aa: CASSERAQTNTEAFF
cdr3_length: 15; v_call: TRBV5-4; j_call: TRBJ2-7; cdr3_aa: CASSSRTSGGYEQYF
cdr3_length: 14; v_call: TRBV4-2; j_call: TRBJ1-1; cdr3_aa: CASSSPYPTAEAFF
cdr3_length: 14; v_call: TRBV10-3; j_call: TRBJ1-4; cdr3_aa: CAISEGRGQEKLFF
cdr3_length: 15; v_call: TRBV19; j_call: TRBJ1-2; cdr3_aa: CASRAFGQENYGYTF
cdr3_length: 15; v_call: TRBV7-2; j_call: TRBJ1-2; cdr3_aa: CASSLLFRGAEGYTF
cdr3_length: 15; v_call: TRBV28; j_call: TRBJ2-6; cdr3_aa: CASHSGVSGANVLTF
cdr3_length: 15; v_call: TRBV7-9; j_call: TRBJ2-7; cdr3_aa: CASSSRQGSFNEQYF
cdr3_length: 16; v_call: TRBV6-5; j_call: TRBJ2-7; cdr3_aa: CASSYSSRQGRSEQYF
cdr3_length: 15; v_call: TRBV7-2; j_call: TRBJ1-2; cdr3_aa: CASSPMSGNNYGYTF
cdr3_length: 16; v_call: TRBV5-1; j_call: TRBJ1-5; cdr3_aa: CASSLEGSVGNQPQHF
cdr3_length: 17; v_call: TRBV7-2; j_call: TRBJ2-3; cdr3_aa: CASSFVTSGRYTDTQYF
cdr3_length: 13; v_call: TRBV19; j_call: TRBJ1-1; cdr3_aa: CASSMNRGTEAFF
cdr3_length: 15; v_call: TRBV6-5; j_call: TRBJ2-7; cdr3_aa: CASSYPPGTGGEQYF
cdr3_length: 17; v_call: TRBV7-9; j_call: TRBJ2-2; cdr3_aa: CASSSLRTEPRTGELFF
cdr3_length: 14; v_call: TRBV7-3; j_call: TRBJ1-1; cdr3_aa: CASSLAGAGTEAFF
cdr3_length: 16; v_call: TRBV11-2; j_call: TRBJ2-2; cdr3_aa: CASTVAGALNTGELFF
cdr3_length: 13; v_call: TRBV7-2; j_call: TRBJ1-5; cdr3_aa: CASSLGGAKPQHF
cdr3_length: 12; v_call: TRBV5-4; j_call: TRBJ2-7; cdr3_aa: CASSRQDYEQYF
cdr3_length: 17; v_call: TRBV10-3; j_call: TRBJ2-3; cdr3_aa: CAITSGQGASLTDTQYF
cdr3_length: 14; v_call: TRBV15; j_call: TRBJ2-3; cdr3_aa: CATSRLDSSDTQYF
cdr3_length: 14; v_call: TRBV6-6; j_call: TRBJ1-1; cdr3_aa: CASRYSGANTEAFF
cdr3_length: 16; v_call: TRBV28; j_call: TRBJ2-1; cdr3_aa: CASKPPPISSYNEQFF
cdr3_length: 15; v_call: TRBV6-4; j_call: TRBJ2-1; cdr3_aa: CASSDSSGGANEQFF
cdr3_length: 15; v_call: TRBV6-6; j_call: TRBJ2-5; cdr3_aa: CASTQGGSYQETQYF